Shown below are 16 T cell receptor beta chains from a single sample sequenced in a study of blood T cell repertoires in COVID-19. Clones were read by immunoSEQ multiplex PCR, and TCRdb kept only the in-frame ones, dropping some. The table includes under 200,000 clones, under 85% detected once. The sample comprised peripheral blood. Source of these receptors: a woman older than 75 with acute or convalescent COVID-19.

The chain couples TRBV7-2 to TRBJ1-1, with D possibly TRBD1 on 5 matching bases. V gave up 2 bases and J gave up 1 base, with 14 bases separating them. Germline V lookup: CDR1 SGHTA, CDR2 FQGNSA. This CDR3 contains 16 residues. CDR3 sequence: CASSLTSGRANTEAFF. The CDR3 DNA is TGTGCCAGCAGCTTAACGTCTGGCAGGGCGAACACTGAAGCTTTCTTT. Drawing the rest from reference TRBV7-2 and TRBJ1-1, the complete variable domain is GAGVSQSPSNKVTEKGKDVELRCDPISGHTALYWYRQSLGQGLEFLIYFQGNSAPDKSGLPSDRFSAERTGGSVSTLTIQRTQQEDSAVYLCASSLTSGRANTEAFFGQGTRLTVV.

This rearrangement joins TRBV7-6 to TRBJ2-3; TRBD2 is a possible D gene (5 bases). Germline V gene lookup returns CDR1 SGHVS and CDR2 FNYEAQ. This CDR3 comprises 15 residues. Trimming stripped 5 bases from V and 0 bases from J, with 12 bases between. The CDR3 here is CASSLGLGSTDTQYF. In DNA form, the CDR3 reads TGTGCCAGCAGCCTCGGACTGGGAAGCACAGATACGCAGTATTTT. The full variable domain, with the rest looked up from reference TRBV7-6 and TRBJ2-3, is GAGVSQSPRYKVTKRGQDVALRCDPISGHVSLYWYRQALGQGPEFLTYFNYEAQQDKSGLPNDRFSAERPEGSISTLTIQRTEQRDSAMYRCASSLGLGSTDTQYFGPGTRLTVL.

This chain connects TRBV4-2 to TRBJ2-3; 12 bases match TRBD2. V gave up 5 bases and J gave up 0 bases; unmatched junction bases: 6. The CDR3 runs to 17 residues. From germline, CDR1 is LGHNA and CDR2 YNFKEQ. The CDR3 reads CASSALAGGASTDTQYF. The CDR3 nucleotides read TGTGCCAGCAGCGCACTAGCGGGGGGTGCTAGCACAGATACGCAGTATTTT.

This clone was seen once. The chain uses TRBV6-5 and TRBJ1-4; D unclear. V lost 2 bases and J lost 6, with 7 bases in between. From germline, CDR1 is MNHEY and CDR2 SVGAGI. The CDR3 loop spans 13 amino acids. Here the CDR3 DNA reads TGTGCCAGCAGTTACCGGGAGTATGAAAAACTGTTTTTT. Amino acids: CASSYREYEKLFF.

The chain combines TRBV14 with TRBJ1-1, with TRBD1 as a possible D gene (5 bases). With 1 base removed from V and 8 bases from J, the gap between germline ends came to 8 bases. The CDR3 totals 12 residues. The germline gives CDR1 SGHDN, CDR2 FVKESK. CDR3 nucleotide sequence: TGTGCCAGCAGCCAAGTTCGACAGGAAGCTTTCTTT. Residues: CASSQVRQEAFF.

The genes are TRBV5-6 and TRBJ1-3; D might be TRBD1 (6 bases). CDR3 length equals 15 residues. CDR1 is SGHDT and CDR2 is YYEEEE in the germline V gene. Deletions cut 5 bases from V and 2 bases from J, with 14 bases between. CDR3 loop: CASRRQGTAGNTIYF. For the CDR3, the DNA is TGTGCCAGCAGGCGTCAGGGGACGGCTGGAAACACCATATATTTT.

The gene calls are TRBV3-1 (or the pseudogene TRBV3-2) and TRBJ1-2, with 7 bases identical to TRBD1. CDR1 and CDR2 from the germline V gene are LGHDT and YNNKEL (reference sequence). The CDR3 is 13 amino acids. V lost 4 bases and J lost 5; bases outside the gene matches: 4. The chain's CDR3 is CASSLGQRYGYTF. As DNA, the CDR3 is TGTGCCAGCAGCCTGGGACAGAGGTATGGCTACACCTTC.

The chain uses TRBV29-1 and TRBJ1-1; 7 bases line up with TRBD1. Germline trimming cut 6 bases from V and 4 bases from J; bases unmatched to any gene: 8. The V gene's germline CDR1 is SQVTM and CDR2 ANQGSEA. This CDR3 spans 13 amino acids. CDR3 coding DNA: TGCAGCGTACCCACAGGGGTTGGCACTGAAGCTTTCTTT. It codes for CSVPTGVGTEAFF. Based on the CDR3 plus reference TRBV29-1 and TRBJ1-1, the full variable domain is SAVISQKPSRDICQRGTSLTIQCQVDSQVTMMFWYRQQPGQSLTLIATANQGSEATYESGFVIDKFPISRPNLTFSTLTVSNMSPEDSSIYLCSVPTGVGTEAFFGQGTRLTVV.

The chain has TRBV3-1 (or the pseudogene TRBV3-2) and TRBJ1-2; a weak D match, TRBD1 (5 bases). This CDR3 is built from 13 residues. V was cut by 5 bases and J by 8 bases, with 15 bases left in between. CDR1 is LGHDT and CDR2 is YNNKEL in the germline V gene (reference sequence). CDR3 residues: CASSGPRGSGYTF. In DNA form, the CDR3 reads TGTGCCAGCAGCGGCCCAAGGGGTTCGGGCTACACCTTC.

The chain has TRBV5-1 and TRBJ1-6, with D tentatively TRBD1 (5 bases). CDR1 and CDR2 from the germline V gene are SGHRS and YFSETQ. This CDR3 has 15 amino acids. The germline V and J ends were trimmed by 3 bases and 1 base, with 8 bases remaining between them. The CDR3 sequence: CASSWGRSYNSPLHF. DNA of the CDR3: TGCGCCAGCAGCTGGGGCAGATCCTATAATTCACCCCTCCACTTT.

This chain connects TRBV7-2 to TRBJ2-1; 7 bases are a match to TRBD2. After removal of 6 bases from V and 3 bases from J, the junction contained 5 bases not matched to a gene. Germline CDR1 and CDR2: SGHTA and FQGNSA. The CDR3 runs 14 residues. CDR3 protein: CASSSQRGYNEQFF. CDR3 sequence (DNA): TGTGCCAGCAGTTCCCAGCGGGGCTACAATGAGCAGTTCTTC.

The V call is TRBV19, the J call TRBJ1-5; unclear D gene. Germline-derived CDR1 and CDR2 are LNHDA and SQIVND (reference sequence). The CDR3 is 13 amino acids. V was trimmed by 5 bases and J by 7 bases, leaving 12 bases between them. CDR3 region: CASSEQRGQPQHF. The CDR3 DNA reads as TGTGCCAGTAGTGAGCAACGGGGACAGCCCCAGCATTTT. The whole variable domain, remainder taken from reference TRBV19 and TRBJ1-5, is DGGITQSPKYLFRKEGQNVTLSCEQNLNHDAMYWYRQDPGQGLRLIYYSQIVNDFQKGDIAEGYSVSREKKESFPLTVTSAQKNPTAFYLCASSEQRGQPQHFGDGTRLSIL.

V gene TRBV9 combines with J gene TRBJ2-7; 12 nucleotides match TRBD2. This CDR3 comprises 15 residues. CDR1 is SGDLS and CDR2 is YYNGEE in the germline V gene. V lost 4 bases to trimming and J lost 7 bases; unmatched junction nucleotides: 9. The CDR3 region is CASSPGTSGFSEQYF. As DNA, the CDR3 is TGTGCCAGCAGCCCGGGGACTAGCGGGTTTTCAGAGCAGTACTTC. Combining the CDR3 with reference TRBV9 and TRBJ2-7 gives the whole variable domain DSGVTQTPKHLITATGQRVTLRCSPRSGDLSVYWYQQSLDQGLQFLIQYYNGEERAKGNILERFSAQQFPDLHSELNLSSLELGDSALYFCASSPGTSGFSEQYFGPGTRLTVT.

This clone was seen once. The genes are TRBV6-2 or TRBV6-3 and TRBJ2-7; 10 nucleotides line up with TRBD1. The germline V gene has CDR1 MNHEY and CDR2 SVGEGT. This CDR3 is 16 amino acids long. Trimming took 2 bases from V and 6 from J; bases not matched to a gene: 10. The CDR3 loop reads CASSYHPGTGETEQYF. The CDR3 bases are TGTGCCAGCAGTTACCACCCTGGGACAGGGGAAACCGAGCAGTACTTC.

CDR3 residues: CASSDERRGGYTF. The CDR3 DNA is TGTGCCAGCAGTGACGAGAGAAGGGGCGGCTACACCTTC. This chain connects TRBV2 to TRBJ1-2, with D tentatively TRBD1 (5 bases). V was pared by 3 bases and J by 8 bases, with 13 bases between. The germline V gene has CDR1 SNHLY and CDR2 FYNNEI. The CDR3 contains 13 residues.

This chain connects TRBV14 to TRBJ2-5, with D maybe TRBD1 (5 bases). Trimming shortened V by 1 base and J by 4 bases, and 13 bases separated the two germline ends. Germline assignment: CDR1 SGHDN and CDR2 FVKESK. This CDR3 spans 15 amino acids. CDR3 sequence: CASSQGLGRAETQYF. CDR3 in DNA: TGTGCCAGCAGCCAAGGTTTGGGCAGGGCAGAGACCCAGTACTTC.